The 25 T cell receptor beta chains in this list originate from one sample, sequenced in a study of cytomegalovirus exposure and HLA in healthy donors. Sequenced by immunoSEQ multiplex PCR; TCRdb stores in-frame clones only, minus some. The table records approximately 300,000 clones, approximately 90% of them present only once. Sequenced material: PBMCs. These TCRs come from a woman in her thirties in good health and CMV-seropositive.

This clone was counted between two and nine times. Other DNA sequences in this sample translate to the same CDR3. The chain combines TRBV18 with TRBJ2-7; 8 bases are shared with TRBD2. Per germline, CDR1 KGHSH and CDR2 LQKENI. The V segment lost 2 bases and the J segment 3 bases; nucleotides outside the gene matches: 0. CDR3 size: 13 residues. The CDR3 nucleotides are TGTGCCAGCTCACCAGGGACTAGCTACGAGCAGTACTTC. The encoded protein is CASSPGTSYEQYF.

V gene TRBV14 combines with J gene TRBJ1-4; D is undetermined. The CDR3 runs to 11 residues. V shed 1 base and J shed 8 bases, with 2 bases lying between them. CDR1 and CDR2 (germline): SGHDN, FVKESK. The CDR3: CASSQAEKLFF. Here the CDR3 DNA reads TGTGCCAGCAGCCAAGCCGAAAAACTGTTTTTT. The full variable domain, rest sourced from reference TRBV14 and TRBJ1-4, is EAGVTQFPSHSVIEKGQTVTLRCDPISGHDNLYWYRRVMGKEIKFLLHFVKESKQDESGMPNNRFLAERTGGTYSTLKVQPAELEDSGVYFCASSQAEKLFFGSGTQLSVL.

The chain combines TRBV5-4 with TRBJ2-5; 12 bases match TRBD2. This CDR3 spans 14 amino acids. Trimming removed 9 bases from V and 5 bases from J; junction bases left unmatched: 8. Per the germline V gene, CDR1 is SGHNT and CDR2 is YYREEE (reference sequence). The CDR3 is CATKLAGGVETQYF. The CDR3 nucleotides read TGTGCCACAAAACTAGCGGGGGGAGTGGAGACCCAGTACTTC.

The chain is built from TRBV2 and TRBJ2-1, with 7 bases identical to TRBD2. V trimming: 7 bases; J trimming: 7 bases; junction bases outside the gene matches: 10. There are 14 residues in the CDR3. CDR1 and CDR2 (germline): SNHLY, FYNNEI. The CDR3 loop reads CASKKGTMGNEQFF. The CDR3 nucleotides are TGTGCCAGCAAAAAGGGGACTATGGGGAATGAGCAGTTCTTC.

This chain links TRBV20-1 with TRBJ2-7; D not certain. CDR1 DFQATT and CDR2 SNEGSKA come from the germline V gene (reference sequence). Trimming pared 4 bases from V and 3 bases from J, leaving 4 bases between. The CDR3 extends over 10 amino acids. The CDR3 nucleotides are TGCAGTGCTAACCGCTACGAGCAGTACTTC. Its protein product is CSANRYEQYF.

This chain connects TRBV9 to TRBJ2-1; 12 bases are shared with TRBD2. Germline values: CDR1 SGDLS, CDR2 YYNGEE. The CDR3 is made up of 15 amino acids. The V segment lost 6 bases and the J segment 6 bases; nucleotides outside the gene matches: 7. CDR3 sequence reads: CASNPTSGRTNEQFF. The CDR3 region has the DNA TGTGCCAGCAACCCGACTAGCGGGAGAACCAATGAGCAGTTCTTC. Full variable domain (missing parts from reference TRBV9 and TRBJ2-1): DSGVTQTPKHLITATGQRVTLRCSPRSGDLSVYWYQQSLDQGLQFLIQYYNGEERAKGNILERFSAQQFPDLHSELNLSSLELGDSALYFCASNPTSGRTNEQFFGPGTRLTVL.

CDR3 protein: CASLLAGGNNEQFF. CDR3 sequence (DNA): TGTGCAAGTTTACTAGCGGGAGGGAACAATGAGCAGTTCTTC. The rearrangement joins TRBV30 to TRBJ2-1; the match to TRBD2 covers 13 bases. The CDR3 extends over 14 amino acids. The germline gives CDR1 GTSNPN, CDR2 SVGIG (reference sequence).

The chain joins TRBV4-1 to TRBJ1-2; a weak D match, TRBD1 (5 bases). The length of the CDR3 is 14 residues. CDR1 and CDR2 (germline): MGHRA, YSYEKL. The V end lost 0 bases, the J end lost 4 bases, and 9 bases lay between the germline ends. CDR3 sequence reads: CASSQDSGSYGYTF. The CDR3 DNA sequence: TGCGCCAGCAGCCAAGATTCAGGGAGCTATGGCTACACCTTC.

The CDR3 sequence is CASSLLSYGYTF. The CDR3 DNA reads as TGTGCCAGCAGTTTACTTTCGTACGGCTACACCTTC. V gene TRBV28 combines with J gene TRBJ1-2; the D is unclear. The germline V gene encodes CDR1 MDHEN and CDR2 SYDVKM. The germline V and J ends were trimmed by 2 bases and 8 bases, with 9 bases remaining between them. CDR3 length: 12 residues.

Only a few counts were recorded for this clone. J is TRBJ1-5 and V is TRBV5-5; D is possibly TRBD1 (5 bases). CDR1 is SGHKS and CDR2 is YYEKEE in the germline V gene (reference sequence). The CDR3 runs to 15 residues. The germline V and J ends were trimmed by 5 bases and 4 bases, with 16 bases remaining between them. CDR3 in amino acids: CASRPLAGENQPQHF. CDR3 DNA: TGTGCCAGCAGACCCCTCGCGGGGGAGAATCAGCCCCAGCATTTT.

The chain combines TRBV4-1 with TRBJ2-1, with 8 bases that match TRBD1. V shed 3 bases and J 5 bases; nucleotides not matched to a gene: 18. The CDR3 has 19 amino acids. The V gene's germline CDR1 is MGHRA and CDR2 YSYEKL. CDR3 bases: TGCGCCAGCAGCCACCCTTTGAAGTCAGGACAGGGAAACAACAATGAGCAGTTCTTC. Translated, it gives CASSHPLKSGQGNNNEQFF.

The chain uses TRBV11-3 and TRBJ2-2; 9 nucleotides align to TRBD1. Germline-derived CDR1 and CDR2 are SGHNT and YENEEA. The CDR3 covers 16 residues. J was trimmed by 3 bases and V by 10 bases; bases with no gene match: 12. The CDR3 sequence is CAITRQGEGDTGELFF. CDR3 coding DNA: TGTGCCATCACTCGACAGGGGGAAGGAGACACCGGGGAGCTGTTTTTT. Full variable domain (missing parts from reference TRBV11-3 and TRBJ2-2): EAGVVQSPRYKIIEKKQPVAFWCNPISGHNTLYWYLQNLGQGPELLIRYENEEAVDDSQLPKDRFSAERLKGVDSTLKIQPAELGDSAVYLCAITRQGEGDTGELFFGEGSRLTVL.

This clone was observed a few times. The genes are TRBV2 and TRBJ1-5; no clear D gene. Germline V gene sequence: CDR1 SNHLY, CDR2 FYNNEI. V was clipped by 10 bases and J by 0 bases, with 10 bases between them. This CDR3 is 13 amino acids long. CDR3 amino acids: CATKWDSNQPQHF. The CDR3 region has the DNA TGTGCCACCAAATGGGATAGCAATCAGCCCCAGCATTTT.

Here the CDR3 DNA reads TGTGCCAGCAGCTTAGGGAGGGGGTCCGATACGCAGTATTTT. Protein sequence: CASSLGRGSDTQYF. The J gene is TRBJ2-3, the V gene TRBV7-9, with D perhaps matching TRBD1 or TRBD2 (6 bases each). With 1 base removed from V and 6 bases from J, the gap between germline ends came to 11 bases. The CDR3 loop spans 14 amino acids. Germline assignment: CDR1 SEHNR and CDR2 FQNEAQ (reference sequence). Complete variable domain (other parts from reference TRBV7-9 and TRBJ2-3): DTGVSQNPRHKITKRGQNVTFRCDPISEHNRLYWYRQTLGQGPEFLTYFQNEAQLEKSRLLSDRFSAERPKGSFSTLEIQRTEQGDSAMYLCASSLGRGSDTQYFGPGTRLTVL.

This rearrangement joins TRBV9 to TRBJ1-6; 8 nucleotides match TRBD1. Trimming removed 3 bases from V and 7 bases from J; junction bases left unmatched: 6. The CDR3 sequence is 15 residues long. CDR1 and CDR2 from the germline V gene are SGDLS and YYNGEE. The CDR3 coding sequence is TGTGCCAGCAGCGGGACAGGGCCGACCAATTCACCCCTCCACTTT. Amino acids: CASSGTGPTNSPLHF.

This chain's CDR3 is CAWHQDSSYNSPLHF. The DNA of the CDR3 is TGTGCCTGGCATCAGGACAGCTCCTATAATTCACCCCTCCACTTT. The V and J genes are TRBV30 and TRBJ1-6, with D possibly being TRBD1 (6 bases). The CDR3 covers 15 residues. Per germline, CDR1 GTSNPN and CDR2 SVGIG (reference sequence). V lost 5 bases to trimming and J lost 0 bases, with 11 bases between them.

V gene TRBV19 combines with J gene TRBJ2-7; 8 bases line up with TRBD1. The germline V gene has CDR1 LNHDA and CDR2 SQIVND (reference sequence). This CDR3 has 13 amino acids. The V gene end was trimmed by 6 bases and the J gene end by 1 base; junction bases not matched to a gene: 2. CDR3 loop: CASRDRASYEQYF. For the CDR3, the DNA is TGTGCCAGTAGGGACAGGGCTTCCTACGAGCAGTACTTC.

The V gene is TRBV7-2, the J gene TRBJ2-1; D is uncertain. The CDR3 has 16 amino acids. V gave up 5 bases and J gave up 6 bases, with 20 bases separating them. Germline V lookup: CDR1 SGHTA, CDR2 FQGNSA. The CDR3 region has the DNA TGTGCCAGCAGCCCCCGCAGGATGTCAAGAGGCAATGAGCAGTTCTTC. It codes for CASSPRRMSRGNEQFF. Drawing the rest from reference TRBV7-2 and TRBJ2-1, the complete variable domain is GAGVSQSPSNKVTEKGKDVELRCDPISGHTALYWYRQSLGQGLEFLIYFQGNSAPDKSGLPSDRFSAERTGGSVSTLTIQRTQQEDSAVYLCASSPRRMSRGNEQFFGPGTRLTVL.

The chain uses TRBV27 and TRBJ2-7; a weak D match, TRBD2 (6 bases). This CDR3 is 13 amino acids long. V shed 2 bases and J shed 6 bases, with 11 bases lying between them. The germline V gene encodes CDR1 MNHEY and CDR2 SMNVEV (reference sequence). Here the CDR3 reads CASSLAGKREQYF. CDR3 DNA sequence: TGTGCCAGCAGTTTAGCGGGGAAGCGCGAGCAGTACTTC.

The chain carries TRBV6-5 and TRBJ2-7; maybe TRBD2 (5 bases). CDR1 and CDR2 (germline): MNHEY, SVGAGI. The CDR3 is 13 amino acids. V dropped 2 bases and J dropped 5 bases, with 10 bases sitting between them. This CDR3 reads CASSYTPGNEQYF. The CDR3 DNA follows: TGTGCCAGCAGTTACACCCCGGGGAACGAGCAGTACTTC.

V and J are TRBV28 and TRBJ1-2, with no clear D. CDR3 size: 13 residues. CDR1 and CDR2 from the germline V gene are MDHEN and SYDVKM. V was pared by 6 bases and J by 4 bases, with 12 bases between. This CDR3 is CASRLKDAYGYTF. The CDR3 region has the DNA TGTGCCAGCAGGCTTAAGGACGCCTATGGCTACACCTTC.

This chain links TRBV28 with TRBJ2-1, with TRBD1 as a possible D gene (5 bases). The CDR3 totals 15 residues. The V and J ends lost 7 bases and 7 bases respectively, with 20 bases between them. Per the germline V gene, CDR1 is MDHEN and CDR2 is SYDVKM. CDR3 in amino acids: CASNFGRVERNEQFF. The CDR3 DNA follows: TGTGCCAGCAACTTCGGCAGGGTGGAGAGGAATGAGCAGTTCTTC.

The chain recombines TRBV5-1 with TRBJ2-4; possible D gene TRBD2, 6 bases. V lost 0 bases to trimming and J lost 11 bases, with 9 bases between them. The CDR3 runs 12 residues. The germline gives CDR1 SGHRS, CDR2 YFSETQ. CDR3 bases: TGCGCCAGCAGCTTGGACGGGGGTGTTCAGTACTTC. Protein sequence: CASSLDGGVQYF.

The rearrangement uses TRBV11-2 and TRBJ2-7; no reliable D call. Per germline, CDR1 SGHAT and CDR2 FQNNGV. V was trimmed by 3 bases and J by 5 bases, leaving 8 bases between them. This CDR3 comprises 12 residues. The CDR3 here is CASSFRPHEQYF. Here the CDR3 DNA reads TGTGCCAGCAGCTTTCGTCCGCACGAGCAGTACTTC.

The V call is TRBV6-1, the J call TRBJ2-2, with 7 bases matching TRBD1. V was pared by 6 bases and J by 6 bases, with 7 bases of the junction left unmatched. The CDR3 is 14 residues long. Germline V gene sequence: CDR1 MNHNS, CDR2 SASEGT. CDR3: CASRYRGGSGELFF. CDR3 in DNA: TGTGCCAGCAGGTACAGGGGCGGTTCCGGGGAGCTGTTTTTT.